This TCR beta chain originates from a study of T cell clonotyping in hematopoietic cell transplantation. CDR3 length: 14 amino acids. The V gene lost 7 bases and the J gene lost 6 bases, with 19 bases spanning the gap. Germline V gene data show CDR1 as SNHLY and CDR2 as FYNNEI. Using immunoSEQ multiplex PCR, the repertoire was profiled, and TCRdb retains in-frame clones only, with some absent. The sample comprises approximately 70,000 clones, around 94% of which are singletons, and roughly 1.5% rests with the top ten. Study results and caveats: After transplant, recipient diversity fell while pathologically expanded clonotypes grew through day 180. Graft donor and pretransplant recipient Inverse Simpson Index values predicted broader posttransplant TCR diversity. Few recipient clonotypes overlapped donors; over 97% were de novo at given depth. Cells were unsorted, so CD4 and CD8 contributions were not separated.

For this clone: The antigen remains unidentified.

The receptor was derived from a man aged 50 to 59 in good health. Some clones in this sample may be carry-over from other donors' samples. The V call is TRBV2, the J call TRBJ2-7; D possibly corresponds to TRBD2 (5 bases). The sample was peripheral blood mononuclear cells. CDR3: CASIPGSSFPEQYF. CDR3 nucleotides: TGTGCCAGCATCCCGGGATCCTCTTTTCCCGAGCAGTACTTC. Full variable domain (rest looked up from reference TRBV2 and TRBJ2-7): EPEVTQTPSHQVTQMGQEVILRCVPISNHLYFYWYRQILGQKVEFLVSFYNNEISEKSEIFDDQFSVERPDGSNFTLKIRSTKLEDSAMYFCASIPGSSFPEQYFGPGTRLTVT.